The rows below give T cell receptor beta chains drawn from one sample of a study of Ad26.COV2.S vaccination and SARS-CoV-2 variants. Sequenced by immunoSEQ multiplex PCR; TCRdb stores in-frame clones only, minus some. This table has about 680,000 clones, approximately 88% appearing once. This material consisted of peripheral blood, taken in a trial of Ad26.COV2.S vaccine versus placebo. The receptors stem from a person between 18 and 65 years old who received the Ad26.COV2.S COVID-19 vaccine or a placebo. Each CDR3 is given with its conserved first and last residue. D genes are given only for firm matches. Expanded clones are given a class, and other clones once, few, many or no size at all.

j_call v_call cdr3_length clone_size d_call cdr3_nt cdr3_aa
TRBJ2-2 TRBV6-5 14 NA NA TGTGCCAGCAGGCCCTTGGGGAACACCGGGGAGCTGTTTTTT CASRPLGNTGELFF
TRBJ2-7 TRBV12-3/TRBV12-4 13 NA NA TGTGCCAGCAGTTCCATCACAGGGAACGAGCAGTACTTC CASSSITGNEQYF
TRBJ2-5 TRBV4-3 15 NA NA TGCGCCAGCAGCCAAGAACCAGGGGACTACCAGACCCAGTACTTC CASSQEPGDYQTQYF
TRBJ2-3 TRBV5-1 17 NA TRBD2 TGCGCCAGCAGCCTCCAGGCGACTAGCGTTAGCACAGATACGCAGTATTTT CASSLQATSVSTDTQYF
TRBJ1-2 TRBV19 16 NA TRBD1 TGTGCCAGTAGTATAACAGGGGGCGCGGCGAACTATGGCTACACCTTC CASSITGGAANYGYTF
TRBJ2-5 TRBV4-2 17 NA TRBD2 TGTGCCAGCAGCCAAGAGAGAATAGCGGGGGGGCAAGAGACCCAGTACTTC CASSQERIAGGQETQYF
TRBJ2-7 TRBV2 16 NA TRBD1 TGTGCCAGCAGTGAAGGGAGTCCCGGGACAGGTTACGAGCAGTACTTC CASSEGSPGTGYEQYF
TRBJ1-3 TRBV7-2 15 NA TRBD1 TGTGCCAGCAGCATTGCCGGGACAGGAGGAAACACCATATATTTT CASSIAGTGGNTIYF
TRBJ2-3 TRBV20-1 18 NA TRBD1 TGCAGTGCTAGTAAGGGACAGGGGGATGGGTACGGTAGGGATACGCAGTATTTT CSASKGQGDGYGRDTQYF
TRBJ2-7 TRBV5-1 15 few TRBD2 TGCGCCAGCAGTGTTGGGACTAGCGAGTTCCACGAGCAGTACTTC CASSVGTSEFHEQYF
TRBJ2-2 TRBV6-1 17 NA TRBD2 TGTGCCAGCAGTGACCCGCGACTAGCGGGAGTCTCCGGGGAGCTGTTTTTT CASSDPRLAGVSGELFF
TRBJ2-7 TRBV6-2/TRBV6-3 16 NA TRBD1 TGTGCCAGCAGCCCTCGAATTGGGGACAGGGATTACGAGCAGTACTTC CASSPRIGDRDYEQYF
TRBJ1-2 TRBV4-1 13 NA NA TGCGCCAGCAGTGACAGAGCTAACTATGGCTACACCTTC CASSDRANYGYTF
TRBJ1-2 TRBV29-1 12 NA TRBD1 TGCAGCGTGACGGGACAGCTCTATGGCTACACCTTC CSVTGQLYGYTF
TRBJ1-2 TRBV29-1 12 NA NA TGCAGCGTTGCTCCGGGGGTCTATGGCTACACCTTC CSVAPGVYGYTF
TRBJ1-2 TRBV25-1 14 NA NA TGTGCCAGCCTCGGGGGGGGATCTCGGCGAGGCTACACCTTC CASLGGGSRRGYTF
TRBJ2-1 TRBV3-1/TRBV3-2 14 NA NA TGTGCCAGCAGCCCCTGGAGCCTATTTAATGAGCAGTTCTTC CASSPWSLFNEQFF
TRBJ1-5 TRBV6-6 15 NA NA TGTGCCAGCAGTGGGACCTATTTGTCCAATCAGCCCCAGCATTTT CASSGTYLSNQPQHF
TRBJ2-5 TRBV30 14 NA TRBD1 TGTGCCTGGAGTGTAGGGGGCGGGTTGGAGACCCAGTACTTC CAWSVGGGLETQYF
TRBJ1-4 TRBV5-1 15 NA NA TGCGCCAGCAGCTTGGGACAGCCCCAGAATGAAAAACTGTTTTTT CASSLGQPQNEKLFF
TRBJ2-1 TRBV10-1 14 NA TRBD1 TGCGCCTGCTCCCGGACAGGGCCGTACAATGAGCAGTTCTTC CACSRTGPYNEQFF
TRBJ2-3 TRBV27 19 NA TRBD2 TGTGCCAGCAGTCCCATCCCGTTCTTGCGGGGGGGCCTTGAAGATACGCAGTATTTT CASSPIPFLRGGLEDTQYF
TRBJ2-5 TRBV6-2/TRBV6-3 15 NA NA TGTGCCAGCAGTTACGTCGCGGGGAGCCAAGAGACCCAGTACTTC CASSYVAGSQETQYF
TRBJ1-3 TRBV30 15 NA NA TGTGCCTGGTCCCACGGCAGCAGCTCTGGAAACACCATATATTTT CAWSHGSSSGNTIYF
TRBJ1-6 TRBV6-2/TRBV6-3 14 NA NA TGTGCCAGCAGCCCCCCGGACGAAAATTCACCCCTCCACTTT CASSPPDENSPLHF
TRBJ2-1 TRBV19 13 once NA TGTGCCAGCGGCAGAAGCTCCTACAATGAGCAGTTCTTC CASGRSSYNEQFF
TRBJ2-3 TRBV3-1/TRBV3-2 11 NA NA TGTGCCAGCAGCCAAGAGAATACGCAGTATTTT CASSQENTQYF
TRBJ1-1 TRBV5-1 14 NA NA TGCGCCAGCAGCTTTTCGGGGGGCAGGGCTGAAGCTTTCTTT CASSFSGGRAEAFF
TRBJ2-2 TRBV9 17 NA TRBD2 TGTGCCAGCAGCGCCCGCGGGGGGGGTTTCAACACCGGGGAGCTGTTTTTT CASSARGGGFNTGELFF
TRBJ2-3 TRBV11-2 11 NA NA TGTGCCAGCAGCTTAAAAGATACGCAGTATTTT CASSLKDTQYF
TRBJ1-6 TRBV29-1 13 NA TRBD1 TGCAGCGTCGGACAGGGTGGTAATTCACCCCTCCACTTT CSVGQGGNSPLHF
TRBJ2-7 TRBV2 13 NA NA TGTGCCAGCAGTGACGCCCCCGGCGACGAGCAGTACTTC CASSDAPGDEQYF
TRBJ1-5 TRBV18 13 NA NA TGTGCCAGCTCAACGGATAGCAATCAGCCCCAGCATTTT CASSTDSNQPQHF
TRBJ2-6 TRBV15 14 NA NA TGTGCCACCACTCAACAGGGTGGGGCCAACGTCCTGACTTTC CATTQQGGANVLTF
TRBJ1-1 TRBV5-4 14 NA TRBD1 TGTGCCAGCAGCTCCCGGGACAGGGTCACTGAAGCTTTCTTT CASSSRDRVTEAFF
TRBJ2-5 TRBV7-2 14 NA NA TGTGCCAGCAGCTTAGTTGAGCGGCTAGAGACCCAGTACTTC CASSLVERLETQYF
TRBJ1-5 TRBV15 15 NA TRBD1 TGTGCCACCAGCAGACAGGGGGACACGACACAGCCCCAGCATTTT CATSRQGDTTQPQHF
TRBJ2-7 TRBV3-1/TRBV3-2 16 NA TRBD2 TGTGCCAGCAGCCGGGAACTAGCGGGGTTTTCCTACGAGCAGTACTTC CASSRELAGFSYEQYF
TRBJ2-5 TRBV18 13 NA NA TGTGCCAGCTCACCCGGGCTCCGCGAGACCCAGTACTTC CASSPGLRETQYF
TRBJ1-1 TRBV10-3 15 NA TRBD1 TGTGCCATCAGTGCGGGGGACAGGGAGAACACTGAAGCTTTCTTT CAISAGDRENTEAFF
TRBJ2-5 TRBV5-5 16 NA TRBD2 TGTGCCAGCAGCCCCGGACCACTAGCGGGAGGGGAGACCCAGTACTTC CASSPGPLAGGETQYF
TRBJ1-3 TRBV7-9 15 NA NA TGTGCCAGCAGCCGGGACGGAATTCCTGGAAACACCATATATTTT CASSRDGIPGNTIYF
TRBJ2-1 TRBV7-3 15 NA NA TGTGCCAGCAGCTTAAATCCACAGGCCTACAATGAGCAGTTCTTC CASSLNPQAYNEQFF
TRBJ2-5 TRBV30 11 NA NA TGTGCCTGGACCCTCGGTGAGACCCAGTACTTC CAWTLGETQYF
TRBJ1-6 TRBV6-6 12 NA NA TGTGCCATCGGCGGGGATAATTCACCCCTCCACTTT CAIGGDNSPLHF
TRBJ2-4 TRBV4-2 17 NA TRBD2 TGTGCCAGCAGCCAAGCGAGCGGGGGACGGGCCAAAAACATTCAGTACTTC CASSQASGGRAKNIQYF
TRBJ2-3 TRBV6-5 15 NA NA TGTGCCAGCAGTTACTCGGACTACTACACAGATACGCAGTATTTT CASSYSDYYTDTQYF
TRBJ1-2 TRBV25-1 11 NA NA TGTGCCAGCAGTGAAAGGAGAGGCTACACCTTC CASSERRGYTF
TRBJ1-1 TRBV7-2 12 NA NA TGTGCCATCGTAGGGGTGAACACTGAAGCTTTCTTT CAIVGVNTEAFF
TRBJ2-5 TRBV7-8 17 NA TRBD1 TGTGCCAGCAGCTCCGCTCTGGGACAGCCACCGTTGGGGACCCAGTACTTC CASSSALGQPPLGTQYF
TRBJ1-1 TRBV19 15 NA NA TGTGCCAGTAGTATAGGCCACGGGGAGGTGAGTGAAGCTTTCTTT CASSIGHGEVSEAFF
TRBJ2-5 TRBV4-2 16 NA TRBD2 TGTGCCAGCAGCCAAGACCGCGGGGGGGACCGAGAGACCCAGTACTTC CASSQDRGGDRETQYF
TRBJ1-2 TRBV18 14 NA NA TGTGCCAGCTCACCACCATCGGACGCCTATGGCTACACCTTC CASSPPSDAYGYTF
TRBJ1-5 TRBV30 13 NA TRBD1 TGTGCCTGCCAACAGGGGGGGAATCAGCCCCAGCATTTT CACQQGGNQPQHF
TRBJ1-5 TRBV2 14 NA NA TGTGCCAGCAATAGAGGCGCGATCAATCAGCCCCAGCATTTT CASNRGAINQPQHF